This is a list of T cell receptor beta chains from one sample in a study of CD8 T cells in ankylosing spondylitis. MiXCR, applied by TCRdb to the 5' RACE reads, yields one record per CDR3 protein. The table shows some 300,000 distinct CDR3 sequences, with around 21% occurring only once. The sample was blood, either unsorted or a sorted T cell fraction (not recorded which). Receptor source: a female donor with ankylosing spondylitis or in good health (not recorded which). CDR3s include the opening cysteine and the closing phenylalanine or tryptophan. The order of the fields is J gene, D gene, V gene, clone size, CDR3 DNA, CDR3 protein. A D gene is named only where the DNA matches it firmly. Part of the rows lack a size; the others show once, few, many or a class for expanded clones.

J gene: TRBJ2-7; D gene: -; V gene: TRBV24-1; clone size: -; CDR3 DNA: TGTGCCACCCGGGACGGGGTTACCTACGAGCAGTACTTC; CDR3 protein: CATRDGVTYEQYF
J gene: TRBJ2-3; D gene: -; V gene: TRBV7-2; clone size: few; CDR3 DNA: TGTGCCAGCAGTTCCTCGGGGTCAGATACGCAGTATTTT; CDR3 protein: CASSSSGSDTQYF
J gene: TRBJ2-5; D gene: -; V gene: TRBV5-4; clone size: -; CDR3 DNA: TGTGCCAGCAGCTTGGGGTTGGTGGGAGACGGGACCCAGTACTTC; CDR3 protein: CASSLGLVGDGTQYF
J gene: TRBJ1-1; D gene: -; V gene: TRBV28; clone size: -; CDR3 DNA: TGTGCCAGCGAGGAAAATGAGGAAGCTTTCTTT; CDR3 protein: CASEENEEAFF
J gene: TRBJ2-7; D gene: -; V gene: TRBV30; clone size: -; CDR3 DNA: TGTGCCTTCCGGGGCCCAGATAGGGAGCAGTACTTC; CDR3 protein: CAFRGPDREQYF
J gene: TRBJ1-3; D gene: TRBD1; V gene: TRBV7-8; clone size: few; CDR3 DNA: TGTGCCAGCAGCTTAGCGGGACAGAACTCTGGAAACACCATATATTTT; CDR3 protein: CASSLAGQNSGNTIYF
J gene: TRBJ2-5; D gene: TRBD1; V gene: TRBV12-3/TRBV12-4; clone size: few; CDR3 DNA: TGTGCCAGCAGTTTAGCGGGGACAGGGGGCAAGGAGGAGACCCAGTACTTC; CDR3 protein: CASSLAGTGGKEETQYF
J gene: TRBJ2-1; D gene: -; V gene: TRBV2; clone size: few; CDR3 DNA: TGTGCCAGCAGCGCAAGCACCGACAGCTCCTACAATGAGCAGTTCTTC; CDR3 protein: CASSASTDSSYNEQFF
J gene: TRBJ2-1; D gene: -; V gene: TRBV21-1; clone size: few; CDR3 DNA: TGTGCCAGCAGCGATCACAGGGGCAATGAGCAGTTCTTC; CDR3 protein: CASSDHRGNEQFF
J gene: TRBJ1-1; D gene: TRBD1; V gene: TRBV12-3/TRBV12-4; clone size: few; CDR3 DNA: TGTGCCAGCACTAACATCTGGACAGGGGAAACTGAAGCTTTCTTT; CDR3 protein: CASTNIWTGETEAFF
J gene: TRBJ2-2; D gene: -; V gene: TRBV6-2/TRBV6-3; clone size: -; CDR3 DNA: TGTGCCAGCAGTTACTCAACGACAACCGGGGAGCTGTTTTTT; CDR3 protein: CASSYSTTTGELFF
J gene: TRBJ2-5; D gene: TRBD2; V gene: TRBV2; clone size: few; CDR3 DNA: TGTGCCAGCAGCCTCAGACTAGCGGGGTACCAAGAGACCCAGTACTTC; CDR3 protein: CASSLRLAGYQETQYF
J gene: TRBJ2-1; D gene: -; V gene: TRBV20-1; clone size: few; CDR3 DNA: TGCAGTGCTAGGGAAACTCCCGTCCCCAATGAGCAGTTCTTC; CDR3 protein: CSARETPVPNEQFF
J gene: TRBJ1-1; D gene: -; V gene: TRBV10-3; clone size: -; CDR3 DNA: TGTGCCATCAGTGAGTCGGTGGGGGGCCAGAACACTGAAGCTTTCTTT; CDR3 protein: CAISESVGGQNTEAFF
J gene: TRBJ2-7; D gene: TRBD1; V gene: TRBV5-6; clone size: -; CDR3 DNA: TGTGCCAGCAGTTTTGGGACAGGTAGCTCCTACGAGCAGTACTTC; CDR3 protein: CASSFGTGSSYEQYF
J gene: TRBJ2-2; D gene: TRBD2; V gene: TRBV29-1; clone size: -; CDR3 DNA: TGCAGCGTGGGACTAGCGAACACCGGGGAGCTGTTTTTT; CDR3 protein: CSVGLANTGELFF
J gene: TRBJ1-6; D gene: -; V gene: TRBV10-3; clone size: many; CDR3 DNA: TGTGCCGGTGGGACGGCGGATAATTCACCCCTCCACTTT; CDR3 protein: CAGGTADNSPLHF
J gene: TRBJ1-5; D gene: TRBD1; V gene: TRBV20-1; clone size: -; CDR3 DNA: TGCAGTGCACCTTACAGGGGCGTCGGCCAGCCCCAGCATTTT; CDR3 protein: CSAPYRGVGQPQHF
J gene: TRBJ2-3; D gene: -; V gene: TRBV5-1; clone size: few; CDR3 DNA: TGCGCCAGCAGCTTGTCAGCGGCAGGCACAGATACGCAGTATTTT; CDR3 protein: CASSLSAAGTDTQYF
J gene: TRBJ1-4; D gene: -; V gene: TRBV29-1; clone size: -; CDR3 DNA: TGCAGCGCCGGGGAGGGGGGAGAGAGGATGGTATCTAATGAAAAACTGTTTTTT; CDR3 protein: CSAGEGGERMVSNEKLFF
J gene: TRBJ1-1; D gene: -; V gene: TRBV29-1; clone size: few; CDR3 DNA: TGCAGCGTTGCCAGGAACACTGAAGCTTTCTTT; CDR3 protein: CSVARNTEAFF
J gene: TRBJ2-3; D gene: -; V gene: TRBV7-2; clone size: many; CDR3 DNA: TGTGCCAGCAGCTTAGGGCGCCTCGGGGATACGCAGTATTTT; CDR3 protein: CASSLGRLGDTQYF
J gene: TRBJ2-1; D gene: TRBD2; V gene: TRBV4-3; clone size: many; CDR3 DNA: TGCGCCAGCAGCCACACACTAGCGGGGGGACCCAATGAGCAGTTCTTC; CDR3 protein: CASSHTLAGGPNEQFF
J gene: TRBJ2-2; D gene: TRBD1; V gene: TRBV10-3; clone size: -; CDR3 DNA: TGTGCCATCAGAGGACAGGGGGCGCGAGGGGAGCTGTTTTTT; CDR3 protein: CAIRGQGARGELFF
J gene: TRBJ2-5; D gene: TRBD1; V gene: TRBV29-1; clone size: -; CDR3 DNA: TGCAGCGAATCCGGGACAGGGGGGGAGACCCAGTACTTC; CDR3 protein: CSESGTGGETQYF
J gene: TRBJ2-5; D gene: -; V gene: TRBV19; clone size: -; CDR3 DNA: TGTGCCAGTAGTACCGGGACACCTTTGGAGACCCAGTACTTC; CDR3 protein: CASSTGTPLETQYF
J gene: TRBJ2-7; D gene: TRBD2; V gene: TRBV12-3/TRBV12-4; clone size: -; CDR3 DNA: TGTGCCAGCACCAAAGCGGGACTGGCTTACGAGCAGTACTTC; CDR3 protein: CASTKAGLAYEQYF
J gene: TRBJ1-1; D gene: TRBD1; V gene: TRBV6-4; clone size: -; CDR3 DNA: TGTGCCAGCAGTCCGGACAGGGAGGGCACTGAAGCTTTCTTT; CDR3 protein: CASSPDREGTEAFF
J gene: TRBJ2-7; D gene: -; V gene: TRBV12-3/TRBV12-4; clone size: few; CDR3 DNA: TGTGCCAGCAGTTTATCGGGGGCGTACGAGCAGTACTTC; CDR3 protein: CASSLSGAYEQYF
J gene: TRBJ2-1; D gene: -; V gene: TRBV7-9; clone size: -; CDR3 DNA: TGTGCCAGCAGCTTAGCCCCGGGGTGGGGGACCTACAATGAGCAGTTCTTC; CDR3 protein: CASSLAPGWGTYNEQFF
J gene: TRBJ2-7; D gene: TRBD1; V gene: TRBV19; clone size: few; CDR3 DNA: TGTGCCAGTAGTAGCAGACAGGGCTACGAGCAGTACTTC; CDR3 protein: CASSSRQGYEQYF
J gene: TRBJ2-1; D gene: TRBD2; V gene: TRBV12-3/TRBV12-4; clone size: few; CDR3 DNA: TGTGCTATGGGACTAGCGGGTGGGCTACCCAATGAGCAGTTCTTC; CDR3 protein: CAMGLAGGLPNEQFF
J gene: TRBJ2-3; D gene: -; V gene: TRBV6-5; clone size: few; CDR3 DNA: TGTGCCAGCAGTTACTCGACTGGGCCCCCAGATACGCAGTATTTT; CDR3 protein: CASSYSTGPPDTQYF